Shown below are 6 T cell receptor beta chains from a single sample sequenced in a study of blood T cell repertoires in COVID-19. Repertoires were generated with immunoSEQ multiplex PCR, while TCRdb's copy carries only in-frame clones and drops some. Altogether hundreds of thousands of clones are present, more than 85% being singletons, with the ten largest covering under 1.3%. Sequencing was carried out using PBMCs or T cells enriched from blood (not recorded which). These receptor sequences come from a woman in her twenties or thirties who had recovered from COVID-19.

The chain combines TRBV27 with TRBJ2-3, with D possibly being TRBD1 (6 bases). V lost 6 bases, J lost 5 bases, and 15 bases lay in between. The CDR3 covers 14 residues. The germline CDR1 and CDR2 sequences are MNHEY and SMNVEV (reference sequence). DNA for the CDR3: TGTGCCAGCAGCCGTATTACAGGGCGAGATACGCAGTATTTT. Translation: CASSRITGRDTQYF.

The chain is built from TRBV10-2 and TRBJ1-6, with no clear D. The CDR3 is made up of 13 amino acids. Germline V gene sequence: CDR1 WSHSY, CDR2 SAAADI. The V and J ends lost 6 bases and 6 bases respectively, with 9 bases between them. CDR3 DNA: TGCGCCAGCAGGACAAGCTCTAATTCACCCCTCCACTTT. This encodes CASRTSSNSPLHF.

The genes are TRBV7-9 and TRBJ1-5; TRBD1 matches at 8 bases. J gave up 7 bases and V 5 bases, and 10 bases lay outside the gene matches. This CDR3 has 15 amino acids. Per the germline V gene, CDR1 is SEHNR and CDR2 is FQNEAQ (reference sequence). The CDR3 DNA reads as TGTGCCAGCAGCCCTCTCGGGACAGGTAACCAGCCCCAGCATTTT. Encoded protein: CASSPLGTGNQPQHF.

The V and J genes are TRBV10-3 and TRBJ1-2; D remains unclear. There are 13 residues in the CDR3. V was trimmed by 0 bases and J by 6 bases, leaving 8 bases between them. CDR1 ENHRY and CDR2 SYGVKD come from the germline V gene. The chain's CDR3 is CAISESALDGYTF. The CDR3, as DNA: TGTGCCATCAGTGAGTCGGCTCTGGATGGCTACACCTTC.

J is TRBJ1-2 and V is TRBV27; D possibly corresponds to TRBD1 (6 bases). The CDR3 extends over 16 amino acids. Trimming pared 3 bases from V and 0 bases from J, leaving 14 bases between. Per germline, CDR1 MNHEY and CDR2 SMNVEV (reference sequence). CDR3 loop: CASSFSGGAANYGYTF. The CDR3 DNA reads as TGTGCCAGCAGTTTCTCGGGGGGCGCGGCTAACTATGGCTACACCTTC.

This rearrangement joins TRBV9 to TRBJ2-3; 7 nucleotides line up with TRBD1. With 3 bases clipped from V and 6 bases from J, the junction kept 1 base outside the gene matches. CDR1 is SGDLS and CDR2 is YYNGEE in the germline V gene. The CDR3 is 12 amino acids. The CDR3 DNA follows: TGTGCCAGCAGCGCGACAGGGGATACGCAGTATTTT. Protein product: CASSATGDTQYF. Full variable domain (rest looked up from reference TRBV9 and TRBJ2-3): DSGVTQTPKHLITATGQRVTLRCSPRSGDLSVYWYQQSLDQGLQFLIQYYNGEERAKGNILERFSAQQFPDLHSELNLSSLELGDSALYFCASSATGDTQYFGPGTRLTVL.